This T cell receptor beta chain is drawn from a study of cytomegalovirus exposure and HLA in healthy donors. Study-level findings and limits: Later analysis demonstrated an association between a missense DCLRE1C variant and TCR beta V- and J-gene trimming.

The PCR employed 60 Vbeta primers together with 13 Jbeta primers. The method was immunoSEQ multiplex PCR; TCRdb's version includes in-frame clones alone and lacks a portion of them. There are 150,000 to 200,000 clones in the sample; approximately 76% occur only once, and about 1.3% lies in the top ten. Note on this clone: The antigen is not known.

Per the germline V gene, CDR1 is SGHRS and CDR2 is YFSETQ. V lost 3 bases to trimming and J lost 3 bases; unmatched junction nucleotides: 4. The CDR3 is 15 amino acids. V gene TRBV5-1 combines with J gene TRBJ2-1; 9 nucleotides agree with TRBD1. The specimen was PBMCs. This TCR came from a man aged 55-75 years in good health and CMV-seronegative. The CDR3 DNA is TGCGCCAGCAGCTCCCCGGGACAGGGCTACAATGAGCAGTTCTTC. Its translation is CASSSPGQGYNEQFF.